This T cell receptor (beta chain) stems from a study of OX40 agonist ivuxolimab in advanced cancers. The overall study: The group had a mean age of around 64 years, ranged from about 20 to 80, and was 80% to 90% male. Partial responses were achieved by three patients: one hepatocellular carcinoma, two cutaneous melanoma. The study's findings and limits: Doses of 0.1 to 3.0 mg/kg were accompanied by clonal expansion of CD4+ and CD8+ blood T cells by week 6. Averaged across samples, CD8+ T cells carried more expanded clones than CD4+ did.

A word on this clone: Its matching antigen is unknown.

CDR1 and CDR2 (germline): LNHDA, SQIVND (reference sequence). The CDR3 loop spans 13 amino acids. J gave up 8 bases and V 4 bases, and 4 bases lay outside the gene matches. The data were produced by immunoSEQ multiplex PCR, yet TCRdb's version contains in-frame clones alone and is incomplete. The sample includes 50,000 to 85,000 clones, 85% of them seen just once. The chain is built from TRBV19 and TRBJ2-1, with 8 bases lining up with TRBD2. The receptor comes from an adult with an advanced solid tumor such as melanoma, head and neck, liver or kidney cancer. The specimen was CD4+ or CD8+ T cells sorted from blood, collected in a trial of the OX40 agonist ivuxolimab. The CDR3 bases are TGTGCCAGTAGTAATAGAGCGGGAGATGAGCAGTTCTTC. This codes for CASSNRAGDEQFF.